The clone carrying this T cell receptor beta chain was observed a handful of times. What it recognizes is unknown. The CDR3 sequence is 14 residues long. V was clipped by 1 base and J by 6 bases, with 10 bases between them. Germline V gene lookup returns CDR1 SGDLS and CDR2 YYNGEE. The record originates from a study of metastatic and nonmetastatic thyroid tumors. Study in general: Blood and tumor or nodule tissue repertoires from malignant and benign thyroid patients were compared. Study results and caveats: Across blood and tumor, TCR beta diversity in malignant thyroid tumors was reportedly significantly higher than in benign nodules.

Original processing methods: It was from CDR3 differences across clinicopathological groups that a distant-metastasis classifier for papillary thyroid cancer was built. TCRdb re-called the PCR reads through MiXCR. The authors' filters were not applied to this entry. The sample lists 15,000 to 20,000 clones, 25% occurring once. Before thyroid surgery, none of the patients had received any treatment. The chain carries TRBV9 and TRBJ2-2; D possibly corresponds to TRBD1 (6 bases). What was sequenced was adjacent normal tissue. This TCR was recovered from a female donor with papillary thyroid cancer or a benign thyroid nodule (not recorded which). Some clones in this sample may be carry-over from other donors' samples. Here the CDR3 DNA reads TGTGCCAGCAGCGTACAGGGGAGTGCCGGGGAGCTGTTTTTT. The encoded protein is CASSVQGSAGELFF.